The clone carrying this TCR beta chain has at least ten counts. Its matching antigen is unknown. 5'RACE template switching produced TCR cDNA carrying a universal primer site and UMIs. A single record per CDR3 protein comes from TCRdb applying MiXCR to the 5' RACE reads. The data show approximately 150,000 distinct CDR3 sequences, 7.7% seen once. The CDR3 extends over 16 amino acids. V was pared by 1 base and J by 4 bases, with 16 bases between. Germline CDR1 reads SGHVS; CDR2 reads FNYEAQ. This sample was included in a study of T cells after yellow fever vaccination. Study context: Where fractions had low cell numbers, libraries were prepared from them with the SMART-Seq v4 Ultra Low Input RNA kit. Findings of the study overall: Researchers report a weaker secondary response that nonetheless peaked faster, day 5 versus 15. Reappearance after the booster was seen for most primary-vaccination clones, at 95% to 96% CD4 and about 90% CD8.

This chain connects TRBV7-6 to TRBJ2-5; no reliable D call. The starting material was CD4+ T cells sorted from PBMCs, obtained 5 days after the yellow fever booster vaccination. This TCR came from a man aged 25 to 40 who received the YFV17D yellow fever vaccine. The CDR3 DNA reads TGTGCCAGCAGCTTAGAAGGAAGGTTAGGTATAGAGACCCAGTACTTC. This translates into CASSLEGRLGIETQYF.